This TCR beta chain was obtained from a study of blood T cell repertoires in COVID-19. The overall study: Donors in the United States, Italy and Spain gave samples during acute or convalescent COVID-19. T cells, B-cell-depleted T cells, or PBMCs provided the cDNA or gDNA that served as material.

Per germline, CDR1 MDHEN and CDR2 SYDVKM. Trimming pared 8 bases from V and 1 base from J, leaving 9 bases between. The CDR3 is 13 residues long. In the original workflow: Cell counts per sample came from amplifying reference gene primers. The protocol was immunoSEQ multiplex PCR, while the TCRdb copy is restricted to in-frame clones and leaves out a portion. V, J and clone size were drawn from that table, and D and trimming were deduced from the DNA. Among approximately 300,000 clones, over 75% were seen once, and the ten largest hold 1%. Source material: peripheral blood. The clonotype originates from a man over 45 with active or convalescent COVID-19. This chain connects TRBV28 to TRBJ1-3; D may be TRBD1 (6 bases). The CDR3 region is CASAQGSGNTIYF. The CDR3, as DNA: TGTGCCAGCGCCCAGGGGTCTGGAAACACCATATATTTT.